The source of this TCR beta chain is a study of blood T cell repertoires in COVID-19. Study information: COVID-19 samples collected from the United States, Italy and Spain covered acute and convalescent phases. Nucleic acid was either cDNA or gDNA, and it came from T cells, B-cell-depleted T cells, or PBMCs.

In the authors' workflow: The authors estimated nucleated cell counts from reference gene primer amplification. Profiled with immunoSEQ multiplex PCR; TCRdb holds only in-frame clones, not every one. For V, J and clone size, that table is used; D and trimming come from the DNA. The table shows some 260,000 clones, with approximately 86% occurring only once. This CDR3 is built from 16 residues. From germline, CDR1 is LGHNA and CDR2 YNFKEQ. J was trimmed by 6 bases and V by 0 bases; bases with no gene match: 6. What was sequenced was peripheral blood. The source is a woman younger than 30 with acute or convalescent COVID-19. The chain carries TRBV4-2 and TRBJ2-1; 9 nucleotides agree with TRBD1. In DNA form, the CDR3 reads TGTGCCAGCAGCCAAGATGCCGGGACAGGGTTCAATGAGCAGTTCTTC. Protein: CASSQDAGTGFNEQFF.